Listed below are T cell receptor beta chains from one sample, sequenced in a study of blood T cell repertoires in COVID-19. Data came from immunoSEQ multiplex PCR; TCRdb stores just in-frame clones and leaves some out. The table shows about 300,000 clones, with about nine tenths occurring only once. The sequenced sample was PBMCs or T cells enriched from blood (not recorded which). Receptors originate from a woman between 50 and 59 years old who had been exposed to COVID-19. The CDR3 runs from the conserved cysteine through the conserved F or W.

V	J	CDR3
TRBV5-1	TRBJ1-6	CASSSGEGLGALHF
TRBV4-1	TRBJ2-1	CASSLGLAGAGYEQFF
TRBV6-5	TRBJ2-7	CASSFRGGTGDYEQYF
TRBV28	TRBJ2-1	CASSLVRGREQFF
TRBV5-1	TRBJ2-3	CASSLALSGGLTDTQYF
TRBV10-3	TRBJ2-2	CAISRSGGFDTGELFF
TRBV19	TRBJ1-6	CASSETGGAGNSPLHF
TRBV4-2	TRBJ1-6	CASSSRRGGDSPLHF
TRBV30	TRBJ1-2	CAWSVAQDYGYTF
TRBV5-6	TRBJ2-5	CASSFSGSGQETQYF
TRBV6-5	TRBJ1-4	CASIGTRNEKLFF
TRBV6-1	TRBJ1-4	CASSEAGAGTNEKLFF
TRBV9	TRBJ2-1	CASSAGQGANEQFF
TRBV28	TRBJ1-5	CASNRDSNQPQHF
TRBV4-1	TRBJ1-4	CASSLPGATNEKLFF
TRBV7-9	TRBJ2-6	CASSLRGRDSGANVLTF
TRBV28	TRBJ2-7	CASSFSGGADYEQYF
TRBV11-1	TRBJ2-1	CASSPQQGRDEQFF
TRBV7-2	TRBJ1-1	CASSFHGRGNTEAFF
TRBV23-1	TRBJ1-2	CASSQSFPQASYGYTF
TRBV7-9	TRBJ2-5	CASSQAPGETQYF
TRBV5-4	TRBJ2-3	CASSTYTTSGGSDTQYF
TRBV5-1	TRBJ2-3	CASSLVAGANTDTQYF
TRBV6-1	TRBJ1-2	CASSETRGRGYTF
TRBV11-2	TRBJ1-2	CASSPDREYGYTF
TRBV5-1	TRBJ1-2	CASSLASGTEGGYTF
TRBV5-1	TRBJ1-1	CASSYPRDRVGGSSEAFF
TRBV4-1	TRBJ2-7	CASSQEWGGAYEQYF